In this sample, the clone carrying this TCR beta chain turned up a few times. This record comes from a study of T cell changes during pregnancy in multiple sclerosis. Some clones are missing from TCRdb's copy, which holds only in-frame ones; the method was immunoSEQ multiplex PCR. Of just under 100,000 clones listed, around 93% are singletons. The sequence was collected from a female donor with multiple sclerosis, enrolled in a pregnancy study. The sequencing here drew on peripheral blood, taken after pregnancy.

CDR3 DNA: TGTGCCAGCAGCAGACAGCGAGATGAAGCTTTCTTT. Amino acids: CASSRQRDEAFF. The chain carries TRBV7-9 and TRBJ1-1; D perhaps matches TRBD1 (5 bases). Germline V gene lookup returns CDR1 SEHNR and CDR2 FQNEAQ (reference sequence). Trimming took off 5 bases at V and 7 bases at J, with 11 bases between the two ends. The CDR3 sequence is 12 residues long. Based on the CDR3 plus reference TRBV7-9 and TRBJ1-1, the full variable domain is DTGVSQNPRHKITKRGQNVTFRCDPISEHNRLYWYRQTLGQGPEFLTYFQNEAQLEKSRLLSDRFSAERPKGSFSTLEIQRTEQGDSAMYLCASSRQRDEAFFGQGTRLTVV.